This record covers a single T cell receptor (beta chain). Its antigen is not known. An approximately 130-subject validation cohort, separate from the roughly 670-subject first cohort, supplied the donors. This CDR3 has 13 residues. V lost 4 bases and J 11 bases, leaving 18 bases between the germline ends. Germline V gene sequence: CDR1 SGHRS, CDR2 YFSETQ. Profiled with immunoSEQ multiplex PCR; TCRdb holds only in-frame clones, not every one. Among 190,000 or so clones listed, roughly 88% were seen once. This entry comes from a study of cytomegalovirus exposure and HLA in healthy donors. Study-wide context: Per a later analysis, the approximately 600 first-cohort and 95 to 150 validation repertoires shared one platform. Notes on the study in general: Cytomegalovirus-associated TCR beta chains were listed, numbering around 150. Most observed TCR sequences were rare, whereas some public TCRs were detected in many donors.

The chain is built from TRBV5-1 and TRBJ1-1; TRBD1 might be the D (6 bases). The material sequenced was PBMCs. The clonotype comes from a woman in her twenties or thirties in good health and CMV-seropositive. The CDR3 coding sequence is TGCGCCAGCAGCGAAGGGAAGGGGGTCCTGGCTTTCTTT. It encodes CASSEGKGVLAFF. Variable domain in full (rest from reference TRBV5-1 and TRBJ1-1): KAGVTQTPRYLIKTRGQQVTLSCSPISGHRSVSWYQQTPGQGLQFLFEYFSETQRNKGNFPGRFSGRQFSNSRSEMNVSTLELGDSALYLCASSEGKGVLAFFGQGTRLTVV.